The clone carrying this TCR beta chain was seen a few times. The antigen remains unidentified. Germline CDR1 reads LGHDT; CDR2 reads YNNKEL (reference sequence). Trimming removed 3 bases from V and 6 bases from J; junction bases left unmatched: 5. The CDR3 has 14 amino acids. Via MiXCR, TCRdb re-called the 5' RACE reads, giving one row per CDR3 protein. This table holds roughly 1.6 million distinct CDR3 sequences, less than 35% found once. The data stem from a study of identical twins. Broader study findings: There was more out-of-frame TCR alpha sharing in monozygotic twins than models estimated. For cord blood, abundant beta clonotypes had fewer insertions, unlike memory repertoires, which showed none.

This chain uses TRBV3-1 with TRBJ1-2; 9 bases align to TRBD1. The sequenced sample was cord blood. The sequence was collected from a newborn girl in good health. This CDR3 is CASSHSDRGNGYTF. DNA of the CDR3: TGTGCCAGCAGCCACTCTGACAGGGGGAATGGCTACACCTTC.